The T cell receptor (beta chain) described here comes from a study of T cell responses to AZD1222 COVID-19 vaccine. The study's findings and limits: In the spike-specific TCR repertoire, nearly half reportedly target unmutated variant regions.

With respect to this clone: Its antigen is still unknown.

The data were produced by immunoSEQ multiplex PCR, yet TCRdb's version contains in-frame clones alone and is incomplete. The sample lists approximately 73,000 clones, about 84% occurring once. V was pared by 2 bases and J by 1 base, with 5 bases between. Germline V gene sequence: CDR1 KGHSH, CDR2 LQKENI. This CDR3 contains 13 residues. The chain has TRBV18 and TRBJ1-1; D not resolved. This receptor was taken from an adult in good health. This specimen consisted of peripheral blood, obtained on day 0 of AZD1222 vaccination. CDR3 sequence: CASSPGRNTEAFF. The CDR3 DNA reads TGTGCCAGCTCACCAGGGCGGAACACTGAAGCTTTCTTT.